The next 22 T cell receptor beta chains were all read from a single sample in a study of blood T cell repertoires in COVID-19. Only in-frame clones appear in the TCRdb table, and some are missing; sequencing was by immunoSEQ multiplex PCR. The data contain roughly 100,000 clones, about four fifths of them seen just once; the ten biggest clones take up just over 15%. The source material was peripheral blood. These TCRs come from a woman aged 80 or over with acute or convalescent COVID-19.

This rearrangement joins TRBV6-1 to TRBJ2-5; the D gene is possibly TRBD1 (7 bases). Germline CDR1 is MNHNS and CDR2 is SASEGT. This CDR3 is 13 amino acids long. Trimming shortened V by 3 bases and J by 5 bases, and 10 bases separated the two germline ends. Here the CDR3 reads CASSDRGAETQYF. CDR3 in DNA: TGTGCCAGCAGTGACAGGGGGGCCGAGACCCAGTACTTC.

This chain joins TRBV7-9 and TRBJ1-2; 7 bases align to TRBD1. This CDR3 is 16 amino acids long. V was clipped by 5 bases and J by 2 bases; unmatched bases: 11. Germline CDR1 is SEHNR and CDR2 is FQNEAQ (reference sequence). This chain's CDR3 is CASSRDRFVMNYGYTF. DNA for the CDR3: TGTGCCAGCAGCCGGGACAGATTCGTTATGAACTATGGCTACACCTTC.

The CDR3 reads CASSPSRETEAFF. The CDR3 nucleotides are TGTGCCAGCAGCCCCTCTAGAGAGACTGAAGCTTTCTTT. The chain has TRBV3-1 (or the pseudogene TRBV3-2) and TRBJ1-1; no clear D gene. Trimming cost V 4 bases and J 5 bases, with 11 bases left between them. Germline V gene sequence: CDR1 LGHDT, CDR2 YNNKEL (reference sequence). There are 13 residues in the CDR3.

This chain joins TRBV18 and TRBJ2-3; D unresolved. The CDR3 has 12 residues. The V and J ends lost 3 bases and 4 bases respectively, with 5 bases between them. The germline V gene encodes CDR1 KGHSH and CDR2 LQKENI. Written as DNA, the CDR3 is TGTGCCAGCTCACCTGGGCCAGATACGCAGTATTTT. Amino acid sequence: CASSPGPDTQYF.

This clone occurred a few times. DNA for the CDR3: TGTGCCACCAGCAGAGAATTCGGACTAGCCTACGAGCAGTACTTC. It specifies CATSREFGLAYEQYF. The chain links TRBV15 to TRBJ2-7; 7 bases agree with TRBD2. The CDR3 loop spans 15 amino acids. The V gene end was trimmed by 0 bases and the J gene end by 2 bases; junction bases not matched to a gene: 4. The V gene's germline CDR1 is LNHNV and CDR2 YYDKDF (reference sequence).

Remarks on this clone: This sample includes further DNA sequences coding for the same CDR3. The rearrangement joins TRBV27 to TRBJ2-1, with TRBD2 matching 11 bases. The CDR3 consists of 15 residues. CDR1 and CDR2 (germline): MNHEY, SMNVEV (reference sequence). Germline trimming cut 3 bases from V and 4 bases from J; bases unmatched to any gene: 2. The CDR3 sequence: CASSFGLAGYNEQFF. The CDR3 DNA reads TGTGCCAGCAGTTTCGGACTAGCGGGTTACAATGAGCAGTTCTTC.

This clone was seen only once. The chain uses TRBV4-3 and TRBJ2-5; TRBD1 matches 7 bases. The CDR3 is made up of 17 amino acids. Germline V gene data show CDR1 as LGHNA and CDR2 as YSLEER. The J segment lost 4 bases and the V segment lost 0 bases, leaving 11 bases of the junction unmatched. CDR3 protein: CASSQEKTQGSGETQYF. CDR3 bases: TGCGCCAGCAGCCAAGAAAAGACACAGGGGAGTGGAGAGACCCAGTACTTC.

The J gene is TRBJ1-1, the V gene TRBV18; D gene unclear. This CDR3 is 13 amino acids long. V lost 6 bases and J lost 2, with 10 bases in between. Germline V gene lookup returns CDR1 KGHSH and CDR2 LQKENI. The CDR3 DNA reads as TGTGCCAGCTCCTCTACAGCTAACACTGAAGCTTTCTTT. Its protein product is CASSSTANTEAFF.

The rearrangement uses TRBV5-1 and TRBJ2-7, with 11 bases identical to TRBD1. The junction had 7 bases not matched to a gene; V was cut back by 2 bases and J by 3 bases. There are 16 residues in the CDR3. CDR1 is SGHRS, CDR2 YFSETQ, per germline. DNA of the CDR3: TGCGCCAGCAGCTTAAACCCCGGGACAGGGGGCTACGAGCAGTACTTC. It is translated as CASSLNPGTGGYEQYF.

V and J are TRBV28 and TRBJ1-6; 7 bases are shared with TRBD1. Germline CDR1 MDHEN, CDR2 SYDVKM. V trimming: 5 bases; J trimming: 8 bases; junction bases outside the gene matches: 9. The CDR3 sequence is 15 residues long. In DNA form, the CDR3 reads TGTGCCAGCAGTATTTACGGACAGGATTATTCACCCCTCCACTTT. Encoded protein: CASSIYGQDYSPLHF.

The chain recombines TRBV10-3 with TRBJ1-4; TRBD1 aligns across 7 bases. The V segment lost 6 bases and the J segment 5 bases; nucleotides outside the gene matches: 3. The CDR3 extends over 13 amino acids. Germline V CDR1 and CDR2: ENHRY, SYGVKD. Here the CDR3 reads CAISETGNEKLFF. DNA of the CDR3: TGTGCCATCAGCGAGACAGGGAATGAAAAACTGTTTTTT.

The chain employs TRBV6-5 and TRBJ1-1; TRBD1 matches at 7 bases. The CDR3 is 15 amino acids. Trimming removed 7 bases from V and 3 bases from J; junction bases left unmatched: 11. Germline V lookup: CDR1 MNHEY, CDR2 SVGAGI. The CDR3 bases are TGTGCCAGCACCCGGCCGACAGGGACCGACACTGAAGCTTTCTTT. It yields the protein CASTRPTGTDTEAFF.

V and J are TRBV27 and TRBJ1-2; 7 bases line up with TRBD1. Trimming at V came to 1 base and at J to 7 bases, leaving 6 bases not matched to a gene. The CDR3 extends over 14 amino acids. Germline CDR1 and CDR2: MNHEY and SMNVEV (reference sequence). CDR3 nucleotides: TGTGCCAGCAGTTTATTCGAGGGGGCAGTTGGCTACACCTTC. This translates into CASSLFEGAVGYTF.

V usage is TRBV28 and J usage is TRBJ1-5; TRBD1 aligns across 10 bases. CDR3 length equals 15 residues. Germline CDR1 and CDR2: MDHEN and SYDVKM. V was pared by 6 bases and J by 5 bases, with 7 bases of the junction left unmatched. CDR3 amino acids: CASRTGTGEYQPQHF. CDR3 in DNA: TGTGCCAGCAGGACCGGGACAGGGGAATATCAGCCCCAGCATTTT.

The chain carries TRBV19 and TRBJ1-5; D is perhaps TRBD1 (5 bases). Trimming left V 9 bases short and J 0 bases short, with 9 bases between. Per germline, CDR1 LNHDA and CDR2 SQIVND (reference sequence). The CDR3 has 13 residues. The CDR3 DNA reads as TGTGCCAGCGACAGTTATAGCAATCAGCCCCAGCATTTT. It is translated as CASDSYSNQPQHF.

The chain uses TRBV2 and TRBJ1-1; D gene uncertain. The germline V gene encodes CDR1 SNHLY and CDR2 FYNNEI. Trimming removed 7 bases at V and 4 bases at J, with 13 bases between. This CDR3 spans 13 amino acids. The CDR3 loop is CASTVARVTEAFF. For the CDR3, the DNA is TGTGCCAGCACTGTGGCGAGGGTCACTGAAGCTTTCTTT.

This clone occurred once. V and J are TRBV18 and TRBJ1-2; 9 bases map to TRBD1. CDR1 and CDR2 from the germline V gene are KGHSH and LQKENI. V trimming: 3 bases; J trimming: 6 bases; junction bases outside the gene matches: 2. CDR3 size: 13 residues. CDR3 DNA sequence: TGTGCCAGCTCACCGGGACAGGGAGATGGCTACACCTTC. This translates into CASSPGQGDGYTF. Combining the CDR3 with reference TRBV18 and TRBJ1-2 gives the whole variable domain NAGVMQNPRHLVRRRGQEARLRCSPMKGHSHVYWYRQLPEEGLKFMVYLQKENIIDESGMPKERFSAEFPKEGPSILRIQQVVRGDSAAYFCASSPGQGDGYTFGSGTRLTVV.

This clone was detected only a few times. This chain joins TRBV10-3 and TRBJ2-2, with 12 nucleotides matching TRBD2. Germline V gives CDR1 ENHRY, CDR2 SYGVKD. With V trimmed by 6 bases and J by 8 bases, 4 bases remained unmatched. This CDR3 has 14 residues. CDR3: CAIRGLAGEGELFF. DNA for the CDR3: TGTGCCATCAGGGGACTAGCGGGTGAAGGGGAGCTGTTTTTT.

The chain couples TRBV24-1 to TRBJ2-2; D possibly corresponds to TRBD1 (5 bases). The germline gives CDR1 KGHDR, CDR2 SFDVKD. The CDR3 extends over 17 amino acids. V gave up 5 bases and J gave up 6 bases, with 21 bases separating them. CDR3 coding DNA: TGTGCCACCAGTGCCCGACTTGGGAAAGGGGTACCCGGGGAGCTGTTTTTT. Translated: CATSARLGKGVPGELFF.

This clone has at least ten counts. The CDR3 DNA reads as TGTGCCAGCAGTCGGGGACAGGGCAGGGAGCAGTACGTC. The encoded protein is CASSRGQGREQYV. The J gene is TRBJ2-7, the V gene TRBV28, with TRBD1 identical over 9 bases. Per the germline V gene, CDR1 is MDHEN and CDR2 is SYDVKM. This CDR3 is built from 13 residues. With 5 bases clipped from V and 7 bases from J, the junction kept 6 bases outside the gene matches.

The chain joins TRBV18 to TRBJ2-7; a possible D gene is TRBD1 (6 bases). V was pared by 2 bases and J by 3 bases, with 8 bases between. CDR1 KGHSH and CDR2 LQKENI come from the germline V gene. The CDR3 spans 13 residues. This CDR3 reads CASSPTGFYEQYF. Written as DNA, the CDR3 is TGTGCCAGCTCACCAACAGGGTTCTACGAGCAGTACTTC.

This clone has a single count. The rearrangement uses TRBV7-9 and TRBJ2-1, with TRBD1 as a possible D gene (6 bases). CDR1 is SEHNR, CDR2 FQNEAQ, per germline (reference sequence). The V end was cut by 5 bases, the J end by 0 bases, with 17 bases between. This CDR3 is 17 amino acids long. This CDR3 reads CASSPSYRDNSYNEQFF. In nucleotides, the CDR3 is TGTGCCAGCAGCCCTTCCTACCGGGACAACTCCTACAATGAGCAGTTCTTC.